The 18 T cell receptor beta chains given below trace back to one sample, sequenced in a study of T cell changes during pregnancy in multiple sclerosis. Libraries were prepared by immunoSEQ multiplex PCR; TCRdb keeps only in-frame clonotypes and omits some of them. Counted here are around 60,000 clones, more than 85% occurring once; the ten biggest clones make up roughly 2.7%. Here the sequenced sample was peripheral blood, taken in the third trimester of pregnancy. All receptors derive from a female donor in good health, enrolled as a control in a pregnancy study.

The chain recombines TRBV2 with TRBJ1-5, with D tentatively TRBD1 (5 bases). The V gene's germline CDR1 is SNHLY and CDR2 FYNNEI. The CDR3 extends over 15 amino acids. Trimming stripped 7 bases from V and 1 base from J, with 14 bases between. This CDR3 is CASTRDGASNQPQHF. The DNA for the CDR3 is TGTGCCAGCACTAGAGATGGGGCAAGCAATCAGCCCCAGCATTTT. The full variable domain, rest sourced from reference TRBV2 and TRBJ1-5, is EPEVTQTPSHQVTQMGQEVILRCVPISNHLYFYWYRQILGQKVEFLVSFYNNEISEKSEIFDDQFSVERPDGSNFTLKIRSTKLEDSAMYFCASTRDGASNQPQHFGDGTRLSIL.

The chain is built from TRBV2 and TRBJ1-4; 10 bases agree with TRBD1. The CDR3 spans 14 residues. V lost 7 bases and J lost 6; bases outside the gene matches: 5. CDR1 is SNHLY and CDR2 is FYNNEI in the germline V gene. In DNA, the CDR3 is TGTGCCAGCACCAGGACAGGGGGTGATGAAAAACTGTTTTTT. Protein product: CASTRTGGDEKLFF.

J is TRBJ2-7 and V is TRBV21-1; no DNA check was done on the table's D call, TRBD2. TRBV21-1 is a pseudogene locus. CDR3 length: 15 residues. CDR3 in DNA: TGTGCCAGCAGCTCCGGACTAGCGGGGACCTACGAGCAGTACTTC. Protein: CASSSGLAGTYEQYF.

V is TRBV10-3 and J is TRBJ1-1; D not resolved. V lost 6 bases to trimming and J lost 1 base, with 3 bases between them. The CDR3 runs 11 residues. The germline gives CDR1 ENHRY, CDR2 SYGVKD. This CDR3 reads CAISQNTEAFF. The CDR3 DNA sequence: TGTGCCATCAGCCAGAACACTGAAGCTTTCTTT.

This chain links TRBV28 with TRBJ1-2; 7 bases line up with TRBD1. The V gene's germline CDR1 is MDHEN and CDR2 SYDVKM. J gave up 3 bases and V 4 bases, and 11 bases lay outside the gene matches. This CDR3 region has 16 residues. The CDR3 sequence: CASSSTSTGLDYGYTF. CDR3 sequence (DNA): TGTGCCAGCAGTTCTACCTCGACAGGGCTCGACTATGGCTACACCTTC.

V gene TRBV6-6 combines with J gene TRBJ1-6, with D possibly matching TRBD1 (5 bases). CDR3 length: 16 residues. Per the germline V gene, CDR1 is MNHNY and CDR2 is SVGAGI (reference sequence). V was trimmed by 2 bases and J by 7 bases, leaving 15 bases between them. The CDR3 nucleotides are TGTGCCAGCAGTTACCCCACCAGACAGAGGAATTCACCCCTCCACTTT. Translating gives CASSYPTRQRNSPLHF.

This clone was counted once. Sequence at one end of the junction differs from germline and may be a read error. The chain combines TRBV7-7 with TRBJ2-5, with TRBD2 matching over 7 bases. This CDR3 comprises 13 residues. Germline lookup yields CDR1 SSHAT and CDR2 FNYEAQ (reference sequence). In DNA, the CDR3 is TGTGCTAGCAGCACGCCGGGGGGAGAGACCCAGTACTTC. This sequence encodes CASSTPGGETQYF.

The chain joins TRBV18 to TRBJ2-7; possibly TRBD1 for D (6 bases). Deletions cut 4 bases from V and 6 bases from J, with 16 bases between. The V gene's germline CDR1 is KGHSH and CDR2 LQKENI. The CDR3 is 14 amino acids. The CDR3 is CASSLYIGQSEQYF. CDR3 nucleotides: TGTGCCAGCTCACTCTACATTGGACAGAGCGAGCAGTACTTC.

In its sample, this clone was seen once. The J gene is TRBJ2-7, the V gene TRBV6-1; 8 bases map to TRBD1. CDR1 is MNHNS, CDR2 SASEGT, per germline. CDR3 length: 14 amino acids. V shed 7 bases and J 1 base; nucleotides not matched to a gene: 6. This chain's CDR3 is CASKYRGESYEQYF. As DNA, the CDR3 is TGTGCCAGCAAATACAGGGGGGAATCCTACGAGCAGTACTTC.

This clone was detected only once. This chain joins TRBV28 and TRBJ1-5; TRBD1 matches at 10 bases. From germline, CDR1 is MDHEN and CDR2 SYDVKM. Losses at the gene ends were 5 bases for V and 1 base for J; bases not matched to a gene: 5. The CDR3 covers 16 residues. CDR3 sequence reads: CASSAGDRGSNQPQHF. The CDR3 DNA follows: TGTGCCAGCAGTGCCGGGGACAGGGGAAGCAATCAGCCCCAGCATTTT.

This sequence joins TRBV11-2 and TRBJ1-1, with a tentative D call TRBD1 (6 bases). With 1 base removed from V and 5 bases from J, the gap between germline ends came to 17 bases. This CDR3 comprises 16 residues. Germline V lookup: CDR1 SGHAT, CDR2 FQNNGV. CDR3 in DNA: TGTGCCAGCAGCTTAGGGGGGACAAGGTGGACAACTGAAGCTTTCTTT. It yields the protein CASSLGGTRWTTEAFF.

V is TRBV4-3 and J is TRBJ2-5, with D possibly TRBD2 on 7 matching bases. The CDR3 runs to 15 residues. Germline V gene lookup returns CDR1 LGHNA and CDR2 YSLEER. The ends were cut back, 0 bases at V and 3 bases at J, with 11 bases in the middle. The CDR3 sequence is CASSQEGGPKETQYF. For the CDR3, the DNA is TGCGCCAGCAGCCAAGAGGGGGGGCCTAAAGAGACCCAGTACTTC.

The chain combines TRBV28 with TRBJ1-2, with 7 bases that match TRBD1. The CDR3 runs to 13 residues. Germline V CDR1 and CDR2: MDHEN, SYDVKM. J lost 4 bases, V lost 10 bases, and 9 bases had no gene match. The CDR3 protein is CATWDSLAYGYTF. In DNA form, the CDR3 reads TGTGCCACGTGGGACAGTTTAGCCTATGGCTACACCTTC.

This chain connects TRBV27 to TRBJ2-7; D possibly corresponds to TRBD2 (6 bases). This CDR3 is 15 amino acids long. Trimming removed 0 bases from V and 3 bases from J, with 12 bases in between. Germline values: CDR1 MNHEY, CDR2 SMNVEV (reference sequence). The chain's CDR3 is CASSLSGSGYYEQYF. The CDR3 DNA follows: TGTGCCAGCAGTTTATCGGGTAGCGGCTACTACGAGCAGTACTTC.

A few counts support this clone. CDR3 amino acids: CASGGGGPHNEQFF. The CDR3, as DNA: TGTGCCAGCGGGGGGGGAGGGCCTCACAATGAGCAGTTCTTC. V usage is TRBV9 and J usage is TRBJ2-1; 7 bases match TRBD2. Germline CDR1 SGDLS, CDR2 YYNGEE. V lost 7 bases to trimming and J lost 5 bases; unmatched junction nucleotides: 9. This CDR3 contains 14 residues.

V and J are TRBV7-9 and TRBJ2-7, with TRBD2 identical over 9 bases. Per germline, CDR1 SEHNR and CDR2 FQNEAQ (reference sequence). V lost 1 base and J lost 3; bases outside the gene matches: 10. The CDR3 is made up of 17 amino acids. The CDR3: CASSLGPRLADFYEQYF. The CDR3 nucleotides are TGTGCCAGCAGCTTAGGCCCTCGACTAGCGGACTTCTACGAGCAGTACTTC.

The chain employs TRBV5-1 and TRBJ1-1, with D maybe TRBD1 (5 bases). The V end was cut by 2 bases, the J end by 5 bases, with 13 bases between. The CDR3 consists of 14 residues. The germline V gene encodes CDR1 SGHRS and CDR2 YFSETQ. The CDR3 DNA sequence: TGCGCCAGCAGCTTTAGGGGAGGAGGTACTGAAGCTTTCTTT. It codes for CASSFRGGGTEAFF.

There are many counts of this clone. The chain uses TRBV4-2 and TRBJ2-2, with a possible D match to TRBD2 (7 bases). The CDR3 totals 15 residues. V lost 0 bases and J 6 bases, leaving 11 bases between the germline ends. The germline V gene has CDR1 LGHNA and CDR2 YNFKEQ. CDR3 nucleotides: TGTGCCAGCAGCCAAGACGAGGGGGGGCCCGGGGAGCTGTTTTTT. Translated: CASSQDEGGPGELFF.